The clone carrying this TCR beta chain has a handful of counts. Germline CDR1 is MDHEN and CDR2 is SYDVKM. The CDR3 extends over 12 amino acids. Trimming pared 6 bases from V and 9 bases from J, leaving 13 bases between. This entry belongs to a study of T cells of healthy individuals. TCRdb processed the 5' RACE reads anew with MiXCR; each CDR3 protein has one entry. The data show about 96,000 distinct CDR3 sequences, roughly 15% seen once. The sequence was obtained from a human donor in good health. The rearrangement joins TRBV28 to TRBJ2-3, with D possibly matching TRBD2 (5 bases). CDR3 in amino acids: CASSLPDYTQYF. The DNA for the CDR3 is TGTGCCAGCAGCCTGCCCGACTACACGCAGTATTTT.